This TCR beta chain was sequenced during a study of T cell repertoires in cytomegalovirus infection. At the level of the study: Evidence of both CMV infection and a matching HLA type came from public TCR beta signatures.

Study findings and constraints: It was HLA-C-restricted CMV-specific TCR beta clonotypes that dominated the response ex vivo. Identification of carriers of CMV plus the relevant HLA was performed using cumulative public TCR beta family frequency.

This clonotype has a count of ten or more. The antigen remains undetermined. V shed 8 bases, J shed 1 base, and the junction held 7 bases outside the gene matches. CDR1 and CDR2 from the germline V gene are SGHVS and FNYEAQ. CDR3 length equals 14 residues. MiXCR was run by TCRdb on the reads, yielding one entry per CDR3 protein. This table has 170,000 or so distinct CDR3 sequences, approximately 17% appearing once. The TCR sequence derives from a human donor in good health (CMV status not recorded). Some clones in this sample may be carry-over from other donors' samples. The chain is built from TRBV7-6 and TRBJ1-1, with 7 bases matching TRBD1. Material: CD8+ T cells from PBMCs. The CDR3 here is CASSLRGENTEAFF. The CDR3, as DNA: TGTGCCAGCTCCCTCAGGGGGGAGAACACTGAAGCTTTCTTT.